These 23 T cell receptor beta chains originate from one sample sequenced in a study of blood T cell repertoires in COVID-19. TCRdb keeps only in-frame clones here, not all; method: immunoSEQ multiplex PCR. The data hold about 220,000 clones, with nearly 90% observed a single time. The sample taken for sequencing was PBMCs or T cells enriched from blood (not recorded which). These receptors were taken from a man aged 25-40 years who had been exposed to COVID-19.

This sequence joins TRBV6-2 or TRBV6-3 and TRBJ2-2; D unresolved. This CDR3 is 13 amino acids long. Trimming took off 5 bases at V and 0 bases at J, with 4 bases between the two ends. The V gene's germline CDR1 is MNHEY and CDR2 SVGEGT. CDR3: CASSISNTGELFF. CDR3 in DNA: TGTGCCAGCAGTATATCGAACACCGGGGAGCTGTTTTTT.

The chain is built from TRBV2 and TRBJ1-1; a weak D match, TRBD1 (6 bases). The CDR3 is made up of 11 amino acids. The ends were cut back, 7 bases at V and 8 bases at J, with 11 bases in the middle. Germline values: CDR1 SNHLY, CDR2 FYNNEI. DNA of the CDR3: TGTGCCAGCACCGAAGGGGGAGAAGCTTTCTTT. This sequence encodes CASTEGGEAFF.

The chain employs TRBV19 and TRBJ2-5; 7 nucleotides match TRBD2. The CDR3 has 14 amino acids. Trimming at V came to 7 bases and at J to 2 bases, leaving 7 bases not matched to a gene. Germline-derived CDR1 and CDR2 are LNHDA and SQIVND (reference sequence). CDR3: CASTREGGQETQYF. The CDR3 DNA reads as TGTGCCAGTACCCGCGAGGGAGGGCAAGAGACCCAGTACTTC. Using reference TRBV19 and TRBJ2-5 for the parts outside the CDR3, the full variable domain is DGGITQSPKYLFRKEGQNVTLSCEQNLNHDAMYWYRQDPGQGLRLIYYSQIVNDFQKGDIAEGYSVSREKKESFPLTVTSAQKNPTAFYLCASTREGGQETQYFGPGTRLLVL.

The rearrangement joins TRBV29-1 to TRBJ2-3; 8 bases map to TRBD1. The CDR3 loop spans 20 amino acids. The V segment lost 3 bases and the J segment 2 bases; nucleotides outside the gene matches: 22. CDR1 and CDR2 (germline): SQVTM, ANQGSEA. DNA of the CDR3: TGCAGCGTTGATACCCGGTTGGACAGGGACCAAAACACAGACACAGATACGCAGTATTTT. It yields the protein CSVDTRLDRDQNTDTDTQYF.

The CDR3 protein is CASSPRDRVYNEQFF. The CDR3 DNA follows: TGTGCCAGCAGCCCGCGGGACAGGGTTTACAATGAGCAGTTCTTC. The chain uses TRBV13 and TRBJ2-1, with 9 bases identical to TRBD1. The length of the CDR3 is 15 residues. The trim removed 5 bases at V and 4 bases at J, leaving 6 bases unmatched. The germline CDR1 and CDR2 sequences are PRHDT and FYEKMQ (reference sequence). Variable domain in full (rest from reference TRBV13 and TRBJ2-1): AAGVIQSPRHLIKEKRETATLKCYPIPRHDTVYWYQQGPGQDPQFLISFYEKMQSDKGSIPDRFSAQQFSDYHSELNMSSLELGDSALYFCASSPRDRVYNEQFFGPGTRLTVL.

Only one count was recorded for this clone. The chain joins TRBV30 to TRBJ1-5, with 10 nucleotides matching TRBD1. CDR1 GTSNPN and CDR2 SVGIG come from the germline V gene (reference sequence). This CDR3 has 14 residues. J gave up 6 bases and V 1 base, and 3 bases lay outside the gene matches. CDR3 region: CAWSGQGASQPQHF. The CDR3 nucleotides are TGTGCCTGGAGTGGACAGGGGGCTAGTCAGCCCCAGCATTTT.

In this sample, this clone turned up once. J is TRBJ1-2 and V is TRBV19; no clear D. CDR1 is LNHDA, CDR2 SQIVND, per germline (reference sequence). This CDR3 is built from 13 residues. The germline V and J ends were trimmed by 5 bases and 8 bases, with 15 bases remaining between them. The CDR3 sequence is CASSPPLGIGYTF. The CDR3 region has the DNA TGTGCCAGTAGTCCCCCACTTGGTATCGGCTACACCTTC.

The rearrangement joins TRBV15 to TRBJ2-7, with 10 nucleotides matching TRBD2. Germline V gives CDR1 LNHNV, CDR2 YYDKDF (reference sequence). V was clipped by 1 base and J by 4 bases; unmatched bases: 4. The CDR3 is 15 residues long. The CDR3 DNA sequence: TGTGCCACCAGCAGAGCTGTAGCGGGGGGATACGAGCAGTACTTC. This codes for CATSRAVAGGYEQYF.

The chain carries TRBV14 and TRBJ2-3; 9 nucleotides agree with TRBD1. Looked up from germline, CDR1 is SGHDN and CDR2 is FVKESK. CDR3 length: 15 amino acids. V lost 0 bases to trimming and J lost 6 bases; unmatched junction nucleotides: 4. Written as DNA, the CDR3 is TGTGCCAGCAGCCAAGAACTACAGGGGGCGGATACGCAGTATTTT. This encodes CASSQELQGADTQYF. Together with reference TRBV14 and TRBJ2-3, the CDR3 gives the full variable domain: EAGVTQFPSHSVIEKGQTVTLRCDPISGHDNLYWYRRVMGKEIKFLLHFVKESKQDESGMPNNRFLAERTGGTYSTLKVQPAELEDSGVYFCASSQELQGADTQYFGPGTRLTVL.

The chain recombines TRBV29-1 with TRBJ1-2; D uncertain. This CDR3 comprises 15 residues. Trimming pared 2 bases from V and 5 bases from J, leaving 18 bases between. In germline, CDR1 is SQVTM, CDR2 ANQGSEA. The CDR3 spells CSVERVVRQTYGYTF. The CDR3 DNA reads TGCAGCGTTGAAAGAGTAGTCAGACAAACTTATGGCTACACCTTC.

This clone has a handful of counts. In DNA form, the CDR3 reads TGTGCCAGCAGAGATCGACAGGGGGTATTGAACACTGAAGCTTTCTTT. Amino acid sequence: CASRDRQGVLNTEAFF. V is TRBV7-2 and J is TRBJ1-1; 9 bases map to TRBD1. The CDR3 loop spans 16 amino acids. The germline V gene has CDR1 SGHTA and CDR2 FQGNSA. The junction had 8 bases not matched to a gene; V was cut back by 6 bases and J by 0 bases.

V and J are TRBV25-1 and TRBJ2-7, with 10 bases fitting TRBD1. The germline CDR1 and CDR2 sequences are MGHDK and SYGVNS. Trimming cost V 3 bases and J 0 bases; bases outside gene matches: 2. The CDR3 covers 15 residues. This CDR3 reads CASSDRTGGSYEQYF. CDR3 nucleotides: TGTGCCAGCAGTGATCGGACAGGGGGCTCCTACGAGCAGTACTTC.

The gene calls are TRBV5-8 and TRBJ1-1, with TRBD1 matching 8 bases. After removal of 4 bases from V and 6 bases from J, the junction contained 5 bases not matched to a gene. Germline CDR1 reads SGHTS; CDR2 reads YDEGEE. This CDR3 spans 13 amino acids. CDR3 region: CASSQTGEAEAFF. The CDR3 coding sequence is TGTGCCAGCAGCCAGACAGGGGAGGCTGAAGCTTTCTTT.

This chain uses TRBV5-1 with TRBJ1-2, with 7 bases fitting TRBD1. Per the germline V gene, CDR1 is SGHRS and CDR2 is YFSETQ. The length of the CDR3 is 14 residues. Trimming took 4 bases from V and 4 from J; bases not matched to a gene: 7. CDR3 sequence: CASSPDRDAYGYTF. Written as DNA, the CDR3 is TGCGCCAGCAGCCCAGACAGGGACGCCTATGGCTACACCTTC.

The chain joins TRBV18 to TRBJ2-1, with D perhaps TRBD2 (6 bases). Germline-derived CDR1 and CDR2 are KGHSH and LQKENI. Trimming removed 3 bases from V and 7 bases from J, with 22 bases in between. There are 17 residues in the CDR3. CDR3: CASSPGAGGTLGNEQFF. The CDR3 coding sequence is TGTGCCAGCTCACCCGGGGCTGGGGGGACCCTTGGGAATGAGCAGTTCTTC.

The CDR3 region has the DNA TGTGCCACCAGCAGGATGACAGAGTTTAACTATGGCTACACCTTC. It codes for CATSRMTEFNYGYTF. The genes are TRBV15 and TRBJ1-2; the D gene is possibly TRBD1 (5 bases). Trimming took 3 bases from V and 1 from J, leaving 12 bases between them. There are 15 residues in the CDR3. Germline-derived CDR1 and CDR2 are LNHNV and YYDKDF (reference sequence).

The V and J genes are TRBV11-2 and TRBJ1-2, with D tentatively TRBD1 (6 bases). Germline V gene lookup returns CDR1 SGHAT and CDR2 FQNNGV. V was trimmed by 1 base and J by 4 bases, leaving 7 bases between them. The length of the CDR3 is 13 residues. The CDR3 DNA sequence: TGTGCCAGCAGCTTAGGGGGGCTCTATGGCTACACCTTC. Translation gives CASSLGGLYGYTF.

This clone was detected a few times. This sequence joins TRBV7-2 and TRBJ2-7; D gene ambiguous. The germline gives CDR1 SGHTA, CDR2 FQGNSA. This CDR3 region has 13 residues. Trimming stripped 2 bases from V and 0 bases from J, with 5 bases between. The CDR3 nucleotides read TGTGCCAGCAGCTTAATGAGCTCCTACGAGCAGTACTTC. It specifies CASSLMSSYEQYF.

The V and J genes are TRBV6-6 and TRBJ2-5; TRBD1 agrees at 7 bases. The junction had 3 bases not matched to a gene; V was cut back by 4 bases and J by 1 base. This CDR3 spans 14 amino acids. Looked up from germline, CDR1 is MNHNY and CDR2 is SVGAGI (reference sequence). The CDR3 region is CASSWGQTQETQYF. CDR3 nucleotides: TGTGCCAGCAGTTGGGGACAGACCCAAGAGACCCAGTACTTC.

The chain joins TRBV5-6 to TRBJ2-1; tentatively, D is TRBD2 (7 bases). Germline CDR1 SGHDT, CDR2 YYEEEE. The V end was cut by 2 bases, the J end by 16 bases, with 13 bases between. This CDR3 has 11 amino acids. CDR3 DNA sequence: TGTGCCAGCAGCTTCGGGGGGCCCATATTCTTC. Encoded protein: CASSFGGPIFF.

The V call is TRBV7-9, the J call TRBJ2-7; 9 bases fit TRBD1. The trim removed 3 bases at V and 2 bases at J, leaving 8 bases unmatched. From germline, CDR1 is SEHNR and CDR2 FQNEAQ (reference sequence). The CDR3 totals 16 residues. For the CDR3, the DNA is TGTGCCAGCAGCTTGTTGTTGGGACAGGGCGCCTACGAGCAGTACTTC. Translating it yields CASSLLLGQGAYEQYF.

The chain uses TRBV4-2 and TRBJ2-2; 11 bases fit TRBD2. Germline V gene lookup returns CDR1 LGHNA and CDR2 YNFKEQ. This CDR3 is built from 16 residues. V lost 1 base to trimming and J lost 5 bases; unmatched junction nucleotides: 3. The CDR3 region has the DNA TGTGCCAGCAGCCAAGTGACTAGCGGGGCTACCGGGGAGCTGTTTTTT. Its protein product is CASSQVTSGATGELFF.

V and J are TRBV5-1 and TRBJ2-2, with a weak D call TRBD1 (5 bases). This CDR3 has 15 residues. In germline, CDR1 is SGHRS, CDR2 YFSETQ. V gave up 4 bases and J gave up 2 bases, with 12 bases separating them. The CDR3 loop is CASSVGVINTGELFF. The CDR3 DNA is TGCGCCAGCAGCGTAGGGGTGATAAACACCGGGGAGCTGTTTTTT.